These 4 T cell receptor beta chains were sequenced from one sample in a study of T cells after yellow fever vaccination (dated by TCRdb to the late 2010s). This specimen's treatment or condition label, per the study, means: live attenuated yellow fever vaccine strain. Library preparation used 5' RACE. Sequenced using an Illumina HiSeq 2500. TCRdb handled the public reads itself, with Q25 trimming in fastp and clone calling in MiXCR, and kept productive beta chains. Every entry covers one CDR3 protein and lists the most common genes and DNA from its rows. This sample is represented by 55,000 to 70,000 distinct CDR3 sequences; approximately 7% of them were singletons. The leading ten clones occupy around 37% of the sample. The input for sequencing was CD8+ T cells sorted from PBMCs, taken about 49 days after the first yellow fever vaccination. These receptors all stem from a young man who received the YFV17D yellow fever vaccine.

This clonotype appeared many times. The chain employs TRBV3-1 and TRBJ2-4, with unresolved D. V was cut by 3 bases and J by 8 bases, with 8 bases left in between. This CDR3 is 12 amino acids long. Germline assignment: CDR1 LGHDT and CDR2 YNNKEL (reference sequence). CDR3 sequence reads: CASSQGSDIQYF. The DNA of the CDR3 is TGTGCCAGCAGCCAGGGGTCGGACATTCAGTACTTC. Full variable domain (rest looked up from reference TRBV3-1 and TRBJ2-4): DTAVSQTPKYLVTQMGNDKSIKCEQNLGHDTMYWYKQDSKKFLKIMFSYNNKELIINETVPNRFSPKSPDKAHLNLHINSLELGDSAVYFCASSQGSDIQYFGAGTRLSVL.

The gene calls are TRBV27 and TRBJ2-6; D call uncertain. Germline values: CDR1 MNHEY, CDR2 SMNVEV (reference sequence). V gave up 4 bases and J gave up 0 bases, with 16 bases separating them. The length of the CDR3 is 18 residues. CDR3 loop: CASSSAPAPVSGANVLTF. Written as DNA, the CDR3 is TGTGCCAGCAGTTCGGCTCCCGCGCCCGTCTCTGGGGCCAACGTCCTGACTTTC. The full variable domain, with the rest looked up from reference TRBV27 and TRBJ2-6, is EAQVTQNPRYLITVTGKKLTVTCSQNMNHEYMSWYRQDPGLGLRQIYYSMNVEVTDKGDVPEGYKVSRKEKRNFPLILESPSPNQTSLYFCASSSAPAPVSGANVLTFGAGSRLTVL.

The rearrangement uses TRBV6-4 and TRBJ2-1; D is perhaps TRBD1 (6 bases). The germline gives CDR1 MRHNA, CDR2 SNTAGT. V was shortened by 5 bases and J by 5 bases, with 16 bases between the two germline ends. CDR3 length: 15 amino acids. CDR3 protein: CASSPFVGANNEQFF. As DNA, the CDR3 is TGTGCCAGCAGTCCCTTCGTGGGGGCTAACAATGAGCAGTTCTTC.

In this sample, this clonotype turned up many times. This sequence joins TRBV13 and TRBJ2-5; the D is unclear. Trimming removed 6 bases at V and 4 bases at J, with 15 bases between. Germline V lookup: CDR1 PRHDT, CDR2 FYEKMQ (reference sequence). This CDR3 contains 14 residues. CDR3 coding DNA: TGTGCCAGCAGTGGGATCCCAGGTAGAGAGACCCAGTACTTC. Its protein is CASSGIPGRETQYF.